The following is a TCR beta chain sequence with its context. No antigen is known for it. The method was immunoSEQ multiplex PCR; TCRdb's version includes in-frame clones alone and lacks a portion of them. The sample shows about 150,000 clones, about 94% of them seen only once. These data originate in a study of T cell responses to AZD1222 COVID-19 vaccine. Germline-derived CDR1 and CDR2 are MDHEN and SYDVKM. V was pared by 10 bases and J by 6 bases, with 15 bases of the junction left unmatched. The CDR3 runs 15 residues. Study-wide results and limits: Sampling that yielded the repertoires occurred only after the peak T cell response.

Sequencing used peripheral blood, obtained on day 0 of AZD1222 vaccination. The chain combines TRBV28 with TRBJ2-5, with TRBD2 matching over 9 bases. This clonotype was obtained from an adult in good health. CDR3 DNA: TGTGCCACCCTACCTCTGGGTAGCGGGAGAAAGACCCAGTACTTC. Protein sequence: CATLPLGSGRKTQYF.